This T cell receptor beta chain is from a study of cytomegalovirus exposure and HLA in healthy donors. This clone was found a few times. Its antigen is undetermined. The CDR3 covers 16 residues. Germline V gene data show CDR1 as SGHTA and CDR2 as FQGNSA. V was clipped by 4 bases and J by 1 base; unmatched bases: 6. General observations from the study: In an earlier analysis, productive rearrangement rates for most beta V segments clustered near 87% or 30%. The authors confirmed in vitro that a few CMV-associated chains were specific for CMV antigens.

The PCR contained 60 Vbeta and 13 Jbeta primers. In the authors' methods: A later analysis counted some 87 million unique TCR beta chains, some 12 million shared. Only in-frame clones appear in the TCRdb table, and some are missing; sequencing was by immunoSEQ multiplex PCR. Clonal size and the V and J genes are those of that table, whereas D and trimming came from the DNA. The sample records 90,000 to 100,000 clones, around four fifths being singletons. This chain connects TRBV7-2 to TRBJ2-2, with 7 bases that match TRBD1. The receptor was isolated from a man aged 35-49 years in good health and CMV-seronegative. Sequences were obtained from PBMCs. The CDR3 spells CASSSSGTVNTGELFF. In DNA form, the CDR3 reads TGTGCCAGCAGCTCATCCGGGACAGTGAACACCGGGGAGCTGTTTTTT.